These 32 T cell receptor beta chains came from one sample sequenced in a study of CD8+ T cells in alopecia areata. cDNA prepared by RNA extraction and subsequent reverse transcription served as the template for sequencing. Only in-frame clones appear in the TCRdb table, and some are missing; sequencing was by immunoSEQ multiplex PCR. The sample shows about 97,000 clones, around 38% of them seen only once. Sequencing was carried out using CD4+ T cells sorted from blood. The origin of the receptors is a human donor with alopecia areata.

The rearrangement links TRBV5-1 to TRBJ2-1; 10 bases match TRBD2. The V segment lost 2 bases and the J segment 9 bases; nucleotides outside the gene matches: 5. This CDR3 comprises 14 residues. Germline CDR1 is SGHRS and CDR2 is YFSETQ. The CDR3 DNA sequence: TGCGCCAGCAGCTTAGGGACTAGCGAGGCTGAGCAGTTCTTC. Protein: CASSLGTSEAEQFF. The full variable domain, its missing parts supplied by reference TRBV5-1 and TRBJ2-1, is KAGVTQTPRYLIKTRGQQVTLSCSPISGHRSVSWYQQTPGQGLQFLFEYFSETQRNKGNFPGRFSGRQFSNSRSEMNVSTLELGDSALYLCASSLGTSEAEQFFGPGTRLTVL.

The CDR3 DNA reads as TGTGCCAGCCGTAGTGATTCACCCCTCCACTTT. As protein: CASRSDSPLHF. The gene calls are TRBV28 and TRBJ1-6; no reliable D call. CDR1 is MDHEN, CDR2 SYDVKM, per germline. With 8 bases removed from V and 8 bases from J, the gap between germline ends came to 7 bases. The CDR3 contains 11 residues.

The V gene is TRBV4-1, the J gene TRBJ1-2, with 8 bases aligning to TRBD1. The J segment lost 1 base and the V segment lost 1 base, leaving 8 bases of the junction unmatched. CDR3 size: 17 residues. Germline assignment: CDR1 MGHRA and CDR2 YSYEKL. The CDR3 is CASSQVLVTGVNYGYTF. Written as DNA, the CDR3 is TGCGCCAGCAGCCAAGTACTCGTGACAGGGGTTAACTATGGCTACACCTTC.

This chain joins TRBV30 and TRBJ2-1, with 7 bases aligning to TRBD1. The CDR3 loop spans 16 amino acids. Germline-derived CDR1 and CDR2 are GTSNPN and SVGIG (reference sequence). The V gene end was trimmed by 2 bases and the J gene end by 4 bases; junction bases not matched to a gene: 11. As DNA, the CDR3 is TGTGCCTGGAGTACCCGGAGACAGGGAAGATACAATGAGCAGTTCTTC. It is translated as CAWSTRRQGRYNEQFF.

The chain joins TRBV15 to TRBJ2-1; 7 nucleotides align to TRBD2. The CDR3 length is 16 residues. The V and J ends lost 1 base and 0 bases, in that order; junction bases with no gene match: 3. Germline V gene sequence: CDR1 LNHNV, CDR2 YYDKDF (reference sequence). CDR3 amino acids: CATSRVGGSSYNEQFF. In nucleotides, the CDR3 is TGTGCCACCAGCAGAGTCGGCGGGAGCTCCTACAATGAGCAGTTCTTC.

This chain joins TRBV11-2 and TRBJ2-7, with 7 bases lining up with TRBD2. The germline gives CDR1 SGHAT, CDR2 FQNNGV. V trimming: 5 bases; J trimming: 3 bases; junction bases outside the gene matches: 10. CDR3 length: 15 residues. For the CDR3, the DNA is TGTGCCAGCAGCCCTGAGGCTAGCGGACACTACGAGCAGTACTTC. This encodes CASSPEASGHYEQYF.

CDR3 coding DNA: TGTGCCTGGACCCCAGAGGCCTACGAGCAGTACTTC. Translating it yields CAWTPEAYEQYF. The gene calls are TRBV30 and TRBJ2-7; no definite D call. The germline V and J ends were trimmed by 4 bases and 2 bases, with 9 bases remaining between them. The germline gives CDR1 GTSNPN, CDR2 SVGIG (reference sequence). The length of the CDR3 is 12 residues.

In DNA, the CDR3 is TGTGCCAGCAGCCAGACGGGACTTTTGAACACCGGGGAGCTGTTTTTT. It encodes CASSQTGLLNTGELFF. The J gene is TRBJ2-2, the V gene TRBV11-2, with a possible D match to TRBD2 (6 bases). The CDR3 has 16 amino acids. CDR1 SGHAT and CDR2 FQNNGV come from the germline V gene. V was trimmed by 5 bases and J by 1 base, leaving 14 bases between them. The full variable domain, its missing parts supplied by reference TRBV11-2 and TRBJ2-2, is EAGVAQSPRYKIIEKRQSVAFWCNPISGHATLYWYQQILGQGPKLLIQFQNNGVVDDSQLPKDRFSAERLKGVDSTLKIQPAKLEDSAVYLCASSQTGLLNTGELFFGEGSRLTVL.

The chain links TRBV28 to TRBJ1-1, with TRBD1 matching over 8 bases. With V trimmed by 4 bases and J by 7 bases, 11 bases remained unmatched. Germline V gene data show CDR1 as MDHEN and CDR2 as SYDVKM. The CDR3 contains 15 residues. The CDR3 DNA follows: TGTGCCAGCAGTTCCCCACCGACAGGGGTGTATGAAGCTTTCTTT. Translating gives CASSSPPTGVYEAFF.

V is TRBV29-1 and J is TRBJ1-3; D uncertain. CDR3 length equals 16 residues. Germline CDR1 reads SQVTM; CDR2 reads ANQGSEA. V lost 4 bases and J 0 bases, leaving 16 bases between the germline ends. The CDR3 nucleotides read TGCAGCGTTGCGCCTGAATGGAATAGCTCTGGAAACACCATATATTTT. It is translated as CSVAPEWNSSGNTIYF.

This clone came up a few times. The rearrangement links TRBV5-1 to TRBJ1-1; 7 bases are a match to TRBD1. This CDR3 is 14 amino acids long. Germline values: CDR1 SGHRS, CDR2 YFSETQ. V lost 2 bases to trimming and J lost 5 bases; unmatched junction nucleotides: 6. CDR3 loop: CASSFEGAGTEAFF. The CDR3 nucleotides are TGCGCCAGCAGCTTTGAGGGGGCCGGGACTGAAGCTTTCTTT.

This chain uses TRBV7-9 with TRBJ1-5; 7 bases are shared with TRBD1. Germline CDR1 reads SEHNR; CDR2 reads FQNEAQ (reference sequence). CDR3 length equals 16 residues. The V segment lost 5 bases and the J segment 6 bases; nucleotides outside the gene matches: 13. The CDR3 loop reads CASSPSDRVGGQPQHF. The CDR3 region has the DNA TGTGCCAGCAGCCCTTCCGACAGGGTCGGGGGTCAGCCCCAGCATTTT. The complete variable domain, with remaining parts taken from reference TRBV7-9 and TRBJ1-5, reads DTGVSQNPRHKITKRGQNVTFRCDPISEHNRLYWYRQTLGQGPEFLTYFQNEAQLEKSRLLSDRFSAERPKGSFSTLEIQRTEQGDSAMYLCASSPSDRVGGQPQHFGDGTRLSIL.

The rearrangement joins TRBV5-1 to TRBJ2-2; perhaps D is TRBD1 or TRBD2 (5 bases each). The CDR3 has 17 residues. CDR1 is SGHRS, CDR2 YFSETQ, per germline. V was clipped by 1 base and J by 4 bases, with 17 bases between them. The CDR3 region is CASSLLGAGPSTGELFF. The CDR3 DNA follows: TGCGCCAGCAGCTTGCTCGGGGCAGGGCCGAGCACCGGGGAGCTGTTTTTT.

V and J are TRBV6-5 and TRBJ1-1; perhaps TRBD1 as D (5 bases). V was clipped by 3 bases and J by 4 bases, with 9 bases between them. The CDR3 runs 13 residues. Germline lookup yields CDR1 MNHEY and CDR2 SVGAGI. CDR3 in amino acids: CASSYRRGTEAFF. CDR3 in DNA: TGTGCCAGCAGTTATCGAAGGGGCACTGAAGCTTTCTTT.

This clone was detected a few times. This chain uses TRBV5-5 with TRBJ2-4; D gene uncertain. Between the trimmed V and J ends, which lost 5 bases and 0 bases, there was a span of 9 bases. CDR1 and CDR2 from the germline V gene are SGHKS and YYEKEE (reference sequence). The CDR3 contains 14 residues. CDR3 in amino acids: CASRDGLAKNIQYF. In DNA form, the CDR3 reads TGTGCCAGCAGGGACGGTTTAGCCAAAAACATTCAGTACTTC.

The V call is TRBV29-1, the J call TRBJ2-7; 10 bases map to TRBD1. The CDR3 runs to 15 residues. The ends lost 7 bases at V and 2 bases at J; junction bases unmatched: 11. Germline loops: CDR1 SQVTM, CDR2 ANQGSEA. The CDR3 here is CSARPKGTGAYEQYF. CDR3 DNA sequence: TGCAGCGCCCGCCCGAAGGGGACAGGGGCCTACGAGCAGTACTTC.

This clone was picked up a small number of times. J is TRBJ1-2 and V is TRBV19; D remains unclear. This CDR3 spans 13 amino acids. The germline CDR1 and CDR2 sequences are LNHDA and SQIVND (reference sequence). V lost 6 bases to trimming and J lost 7 bases, with 15 bases between them. The CDR3 DNA is TGTGCCAGTAGAATCCAGACATTCGGTGGCTACACCTTC. Its translation is CASRIQTFGGYTF.

J is TRBJ2-7 and V is TRBV6-1, with a tentative D call TRBD2 (6 bases). Trimming removed 1 base from V and 2 bases from J, with 9 bases in between. There are 14 residues in the CDR3. Germline V CDR1 and CDR2: MNHNS, SASEGT. In nucleotides, the CDR3 is TGTGCCAGCAGTGAAGGCGGGGAAGCCTACGAGCAGTACTTC. Amino acid sequence: CASSEGGEAYEQYF.

V is TRBV27 and J is TRBJ1-2, with D maybe TRBD1 (5 bases). Germline CDR1 reads MNHEY; CDR2 reads SMNVEV (reference sequence). V was trimmed by 6 bases and J by 4 bases, leaving 9 bases between them. The CDR3 sequence is 12 residues long. The CDR3 protein is CASSSGGYGYTF. The CDR3 DNA follows: TGTGCCAGCAGCTCTGGGGGCTATGGCTACACCTTC.

V and J are TRBV29-1 and TRBJ2-1, with D hard to call. V lost 4 bases to trimming and J lost 0 bases, with 13 bases between them. Germline V gene sequence: CDR1 SQVTM, CDR2 ANQGSEA. This CDR3 region has 15 residues. In nucleotides, the CDR3 is TGCAGCGTTGTAGGATCGGAGAGCTCCTACAATGAGCAGTTCTTC. Translation gives CSVVGSESSYNEQFF.

This CDR3 reads CASTYQGALAPGITDTQYF. CDR3 in DNA: TGTGCCAGCACCTACCAAGGGGCGCTGGCCCCTGGAATTACAGATACGCAGTATTTT. The chain is built from TRBV21-1 and TRBJ2-3; the table's D call, TRBD1, has no DNA check behind it. TRBV21-1 is termed a pseudogene. CDR3 size: 19 residues.

The chain is built from TRBV18 and TRBJ1-2; 7 bases fit TRBD1. The length of the CDR3 is 14 residues. V was clipped by 3 bases and J by 2 bases; unmatched bases: 3. The germline CDR1 and CDR2 sequences are KGHSH and LQKENI. The CDR3: CASSPTGQNYGYTF. CDR3 nucleotide sequence: TGTGCCAGCTCACCGACGGGACAGAACTATGGCTACACCTTC.

A note on this clone: The junction departs from germline at one end; a sequencing error may be responsible. The chain uses TRBV4-2 and TRBJ1-4, with D perhaps matching TRBD1 (6 bases). This CDR3 has 13 residues. CDR1 is LGHNA and CDR2 is YNFKEQ in the germline V gene. The CDR3 DNA follows: TGTGCCAGCAGCCCTCGGGGCGGTACGGGGGCCCTTTTT. Its protein is CASSPRGGTGALF.

The V gene is TRBV7-9, the J gene TRBJ2-1; no reliable D call. CDR3 length: 13 residues. The germline V and J ends were trimmed by 0 bases and 7 bases, with 7 bases remaining between them. From germline, CDR1 is SEHNR and CDR2 FQNEAQ (reference sequence). The CDR3 bases are TGTGCCAGCAGCTTAGCGCGCCTGAATGAGCAGTTCTTC. Its translation is CASSLARLNEQFF.

This chain uses TRBV4-3 with TRBJ2-1, with D unclear. The germline V gene encodes CDR1 LGHNA and CDR2 YSLEER. Trimming left V 2 bases short and J 0 bases short, with 11 bases between. The CDR3 contains 16 residues. CDR3: CASSQFSQFSYNEQFF. The CDR3 nucleotides are TGCGCCAGCAGCCAATTCAGTCAGTTCTCCTACAATGAGCAGTTCTTC.

This clone was observed a few times. V usage is TRBV30 and J usage is TRBJ1-1, with D possibly being TRBD1 (6 bases). From germline, CDR1 is GTSNPN and CDR2 SVGIG (reference sequence). V shed 6 bases and J shed 2 bases, with 10 bases lying between them. This CDR3 is built from 12 residues. The CDR3 nucleotides read TGTGCCTGCAAACAGGGAAACACTGAAGCTTTCTTT. Translated, it gives CACKQGNTEAFF. Complete variable domain (other parts from reference TRBV30 and TRBJ1-1): SQTIHQWPATLVQPVGSPLSLECTVEGTSNPNLYWYRQAAGRGLQLLFYSVGIGQISSEVPQNLSASRPQDRQFILSSKKLLLSDSGFYLCACKQGNTEAFFGQGTRLTVV.

The chain combines TRBV5-6 with TRBJ2-7; TRBD1 is a possible D gene (6 bases). V was shortened by 2 bases and J by 6 bases, with 9 bases between the two germline ends. Germline V gene sequence: CDR1 SGHDT, CDR2 YYEEEE. The CDR3 consists of 12 residues. CDR3 loop: CASSFNRAEQYF. CDR3 nucleotide sequence: TGTGCCAGCAGCTTTAACAGGGCCGAGCAGTACTTC. The entire variable domain, with the rest obtained from reference TRBV5-6 and TRBJ2-7, is as follows: DAGVTQSPTHLIKTRGQQVTLRCSPKSGHDTVSWYQQALGQGPQFIFQYYEEEERQRGNFPDRFSGHQFPNYSSELNVNALLLGDSALYLCASSFNRAEQYFGPGTRLTVT.

This clone came up a few times. The V and J genes are TRBV19 and TRBJ2-1; perhaps TRBD1 as D (7 bases). CDR3 size: 15 residues. V dropped 3 bases and J dropped 7 bases, with 16 bases sitting between them. Germline loops: CDR1 LNHDA, CDR2 SQIVND (reference sequence). CDR3: CASSIITSRGNEQFF. The DNA for the CDR3 is TGTGCCAGTAGTATCATTACTAGCAGGGGGAATGAGCAGTTCTTC.

In regard to this clone: A clone one base away is much larger, so this may be a read error. V gene TRBV11-2 combines with J gene TRBJ2-3; D is unresolved. The CDR3 sequence is 11 residues long. V lost 1 base and J 5 bases, leaving 1 base between the germline ends. From germline, CDR1 is SGHAT and CDR2 FQNNGV. As DNA, the CDR3 is TGTGCCAGCAGCTTAGTAGATACGCAGTATTTT. It encodes CASSLVDTQYF.

The table lists this clone with a count of one. This chain uses TRBV30 with TRBJ2-1, with D possibly called TRBD1 or TRBD2 (5 bases each). CDR3 length: 14 residues. CDR1 is GTSNPN, CDR2 SVGIG, per germline (reference sequence). With 3 bases removed from V and 7 bases from J, the gap between germline ends came to 16 bases. In DNA form, the CDR3 reads TGTGCCTGGAGCCGGGACCCCAATGATAATGAGCAGTTCTTC. As protein: CAWSRDPNDNEQFF.

This clone has only one observation. The rearrangement uses TRBV7-2 and TRBJ2-4; 8 bases are a match to TRBD1. This CDR3 region has 16 residues. The trim removed 3 bases at V and 0 bases at J, leaving 4 bases unmatched. Germline CDR1 reads SGHTA; CDR2 reads FQGNSA. The CDR3 DNA reads as TGTGCCAGCAGCTTGACAGGGGTACTAGCCAAAAACATTCAGTACTTC. Protein: CASSLTGVLAKNIQYF.

V usage is TRBV30 and J usage is TRBJ2-2; TRBD1 matches at 9 bases. CDR3 size: 15 residues. Germline V gene sequence: CDR1 GTSNPN, CDR2 SVGIG (reference sequence). V lost 3 bases and J lost 3; bases outside the gene matches: 5. The CDR3 reads CAWRNRDRDTGELFF. The CDR3 nucleotides read TGTGCCTGGAGAAACCGGGACAGGGACACCGGGGAGCTGTTTTTT.